This TCR beta chain was identified during a study of glioma-infiltrating T cells after dendritic cell vaccination. Study summary: Between about 2003 and 2013, patients got autologous tumor lysate-pulsed dendritic cell vaccines. General study points: Longer survival after dendritic cell vaccination followed higher pretreatment TIL content.

About this clone itself: Antigen: not known.

Libraries were prepared by immunoSEQ multiplex PCR; TCRdb keeps only in-frame clonotypes and omits some of them. The sample yields 85,000 to 100,000 clones, roughly four fifths seen once. Time point in this sample: after dendritic cell vaccination, including at tumor progression/relapse. The CDR3 extends over 15 amino acids. CDR1 and CDR2 (germline): LNHNV, YYDKDF (reference sequence). V lost 1 base to trimming and J lost 5 bases, with 14 bases between them. This TCR came from a human donor with glioblastoma. The chain is built from TRBV15 and TRBJ1-2; D is unclear. The input for sequencing was blood, taken after dendritic cell vaccination. This CDR3 is CATSRVTYPGYGYTF. For the CDR3, the DNA is TGTGCCACCAGCAGAGTTACGTATCCGGGGTATGGCTACACCTTC.